The 21 T cell receptor beta chains below come from one sample, sequenced in a study of blood T cell repertoires in COVID-19. TCRdb's copy holds only in-frame clones and misses some; the assay was immunoSEQ multiplex PCR. The table records a few hundred thousand clones, 85% of them present only once. Material for sequencing was peripheral blood. Every receptor here comes from a man between 45 and 60 years old with active or convalescent COVID-19.

This clone was seen a few times. The gene calls are TRBV2 and TRBJ2-7; TRBD1 might be the D (5 bases). The V end lost 5 bases, the J end lost 5 bases, and 16 bases lay between the germline ends. CDR1 SNHLY and CDR2 FYNNEI come from the germline V gene. The CDR3 covers 14 residues. The CDR3, as DNA: TGTGCCAGCAGTCGATCCCCAGGGTTAGACGAGCAGTACTTC. It codes for CASSRSPGLDEQYF.

This clone was observed a few times. The rearrangement joins TRBV7-9 to TRBJ1-1; D is undetermined. The V end was cut by 5 bases, the J end by 1 base, with 17 bases between. The V gene's germline CDR1 is SEHNR and CDR2 FQNEAQ (reference sequence). CDR3 size: 16 residues. In nucleotides, the CDR3 is TGTGCCAGCAGCCCGCAACTGGGCTTGGGGAACACTGAAGCTTTCTTT. Encoded protein: CASSPQLGLGNTEAFF.

This clone has only a few counts. The chain combines TRBV7-2 with TRBJ2-7; 14 nucleotides align to TRBD2. CDR3 size: 16 residues. J gave up 6 bases and V 2 bases, and 6 bases lay outside the gene matches. The germline V gene has CDR1 SGHTA and CDR2 FQGNSA. CDR3 amino acids: CASSLHVTSGRVEQYF. DNA for the CDR3: TGTGCCAGCAGCTTACACGTGACTAGCGGGAGGGTCGAGCAGTACTTC.

The chain employs TRBV30 and TRBJ2-1; TRBD2 matches at 9 bases. Losses at the gene ends were 5 bases for V and 3 bases for J; bases not matched to a gene: 8. The CDR3 sequence is 15 residues long. Germline CDR1 is GTSNPN and CDR2 is SVGIG (reference sequence). In DNA, the CDR3 is TGTGCCTGGGGGGCGGGGACTAGCTACTACAATGAGCAGTTCTTC. The encoded protein is CAWGAGTSYYNEQFF. Looking up the rest from reference TRBV30 and TRBJ2-1 gives the full variable domain: SQTIHQWPATLVQPVGSPLSLECTVEGTSNPNLYWYRQAAGRGLQLLFYSVGIGQISSEVPQNLSASRPQDRQFILSSKKLLLSDSGFYLCAWGAGTSYYNEQFFGPGTRLTVL.

This chain connects TRBV5-8 to TRBJ2-1; 7 bases are shared with TRBD1. CDR1 and CDR2 (germline): SGHTS, YDEGEE. This CDR3 region has 16 residues. With V trimmed by 3 bases and J by 6 bases, 12 bases remained unmatched. CDR3 residues: CASSSPRTGYINEQFF. The CDR3 nucleotides are TGTGCCAGCAGCTCCCCTCGGACAGGTTATATCAATGAGCAGTTCTTC.

The V gene is TRBV6-5, the J gene TRBJ1-1; 7 bases agree with TRBD1. The germline V gene encodes CDR1 MNHEY and CDR2 SVGAGI. V trimming: 2 bases; J trimming: 7 bases; junction bases outside the gene matches: 4. This CDR3 region has 13 residues. The CDR3 reads CASSYGTEGEAFF. CDR3 in DNA: TGTGCCAGCAGTTACGGGACAGAGGGTGAAGCTTTCTTT.

The rearrangement links TRBV3-1 (or the pseudogene TRBV3-2) to TRBJ2-5; TRBD1 matches at 7 bases. Trimming took 5 bases from V and 3 from J; bases not matched to a gene: 9. This CDR3 region has 15 residues. Germline V gene data show CDR1 as LGHDT and CDR2 as YNNKEL (reference sequence). CDR3 DNA: TGTGCCAGCAGCTCCACGACAACAGGGGAAGAGACCCAGTACTTC. This encodes CASSSTTTGEETQYF.

The chain combines TRBV4-2 with TRBJ2-7, with TRBD2 matching over 10 bases. CDR1 and CDR2 (germline): LGHNA, YNFKEQ. After removal of 4 bases from V and 3 bases from J, the junction contained 9 bases not matched to a gene. The CDR3 is made up of 16 amino acids. CDR3 DNA: TGTGCCAGCAGCCGAGGCCTAGCGGGAGAGGGCTACGAGCAGTACTTC. As protein: CASSRGLAGEGYEQYF.

The chain links TRBV5-1 to TRBJ2-7; 8 positions match TRBD2. Germline-derived CDR1 and CDR2 are SGHRS and YFSETQ. The CDR3 consists of 16 residues. The J segment lost 1 base and the V segment lost 0 bases, leaving 6 bases of the junction unmatched. CDR3 DNA sequence: TGCGCCAGCAGCTTGGACCCAGCGGGAGCGTCCTACGAGCAGTACTTC. Its translation: CASSLDPAGASYEQYF.

This chain connects TRBV4-1 to TRBJ2-1; 7 nucleotides align to TRBD2. Germline CDR1 is MGHRA and CDR2 is YSYEKL. J gave up 4 bases and V 1 base, and 7 bases lay outside the gene matches. The CDR3 contains 16 residues. The CDR3 DNA reads as TGCGCCAGCAGCCAAGTCCGCGGGAGTGGGTACAATGAGCAGTTCTTC. Protein: CASSQVRGSGYNEQFF.

The chain has TRBV5-1 and TRBJ1-2, with a possible D match to TRBD1 (5 bases). Trimming removed 4 bases at V and 6 bases at J, with 16 bases between. The CDR3 is 14 amino acids. Germline CDR1 and CDR2: SGHRS and YFSETQ. Here the CDR3 reads CASSRDGGGDGYTF. The CDR3 DNA follows: TGCGCCAGCAGCCGGGACGGCGGGGGGGATGGCTACACCTTC.

The chain links TRBV5-6 to TRBJ2-7, with 12 bases aligning to TRBD1. CDR1 SGHDT and CDR2 YYEEEE come from the germline V gene. CDR3 length equals 16 residues. Trimming at V came to 0 bases and at J to 5 bases, leaving 6 bases not matched to a gene. The CDR3 spells CASSLDPGQGANEQYF. The CDR3 nucleotides are TGTGCCAGCAGCTTGGACCCGGGACAGGGGGCGAACGAGCAGTACTTC.

This clone has just one count. The V and J genes are TRBV4-2 and TRBJ2-3; the match to TRBD2 covers 7 bases. Trimming removed 1 base from V and 4 bases from J; junction bases left unmatched: 5. Germline V gene sequence: CDR1 LGHNA, CDR2 YNFKEQ. CDR3 length equals 15 residues. This CDR3 reads CASSQGLAAADTQYF. The CDR3 DNA reads as TGTGCCAGCAGCCAAGGACTAGCAGCCGCAGATACGCAGTATTTT.

This chain uses TRBV3-1 (or the pseudogene TRBV3-2) with TRBJ1-1; 7 bases line up with TRBD1. Looked up from germline, CDR1 is LGHDT and CDR2 is YNNKEL (reference sequence). With V trimmed by 6 bases and J by 4 bases, 8 bases remained unmatched. The CDR3 is 14 residues long. The CDR3, as DNA: TGTGCCAGCAGATCCGGACAGGAGGGCACTGAAGCTTTCTTT. Amino acid sequence: CASRSGQEGTEAFF.

The chain combines TRBV6-5 with TRBJ1-1; TRBD1 might be the D (5 bases). CDR3 size: 12 residues. Trimming pared 8 bases from V and 1 base from J, leaving 8 bases between. Germline-derived CDR1 and CDR2 are MNHEY and SVGAGI. The CDR3 nucleotides read TGTGCCAGCCACACAGGGAACACTGAAGCTTTCTTT. Its protein product is CASHTGNTEAFF.

The genes are TRBV4-3 and TRBJ1-2; TRBD1 agrees at 11 bases. The CDR3 has 16 residues. The V segment lost 3 bases and the J segment 6 bases; nucleotides outside the gene matches: 9. From germline, CDR1 is LGHNA and CDR2 YSLEER. CDR3 amino acids: CASSQNPGQGVDGYTF. The CDR3 nucleotides are TGCGCCAGCAGCCAGAACCCGGGACAGGGGGTCGATGGCTACACCTTC.

The chain is built from TRBV5-4 and TRBJ1-2, with D unclear. Trimming took 4 bases from V and 2 from J, leaving 9 bases between them. The germline gives CDR1 SGHNT, CDR2 YYREEE (reference sequence). The CDR3 is made up of 13 amino acids. The CDR3 loop is CASSPDINYGYTF. The CDR3 DNA reads TGTGCCAGCAGCCCAGATATCAACTATGGCTACACCTTC. The full variable domain, completed using reference TRBV5-4 and TRBJ1-2, is ETGVTQSPTHLIKTRGQQVTLRCSSQSGHNTVSWYQQALGQGPQFIFQYYREEENGRGNFPPRFSGLQFPNYSSELNVNALELDDSALYLCASSPDINYGYTFGSGTRLTVV.

The J gene is TRBJ2-1, the V gene TRBV5-1; D call uncertain. This CDR3 is 15 amino acids long. V was shortened by 0 bases and J by 8 bases, with 15 bases between the two germline ends. CDR1 SGHRS and CDR2 YFSETQ come from the germline V gene. The CDR3 spells CASSLVTQSVHEQFF. The CDR3 DNA sequence: TGCGCCAGCAGCTTGGTAACACAGTCCGTCCATGAGCAGTTCTTC. The full variable domain, rest sourced from reference TRBV5-1 and TRBJ2-1, is KAGVTQTPRYLIKTRGQQVTLSCSPISGHRSVSWYQQTPGQGLQFLFEYFSETQRNKGNFPGRFSGRQFSNSRSEMNVSTLELGDSALYLCASSLVTQSVHEQFFGPGTRLTVL.

This clone was observed a single time. This chain joins TRBV2 and TRBJ2-1, with D possibly TRBD2 on 5 matching bases. Germline CDR1 reads SNHLY; CDR2 reads FYNNEI. CDR3 length: 12 amino acids. V was shortened by 8 bases and J by 9 bases, with 14 bases between the two germline ends. The CDR3 sequence: CASAGPLSEQFF. The CDR3 DNA reads TGTGCCAGCGCGGGCCCCTTAAGTGAGCAGTTCTTC. Full variable domain (rest looked up from reference TRBV2 and TRBJ2-1): EPEVTQTPSHQVTQMGQEVILRCVPISNHLYFYWYRQILGQKVEFLVSFYNNEISEKSEIFDDQFSVERPDGSNFTLKIRSTKLEDSAMYFCASAGPLSEQFFGPGTRLTVL.

CDR3 bases: TGTGCCAGCAGCTTAGTAGGTCTTAGGGCTAGCGGCTACAATGAGCAGTTCTTC. Protein product: CASSLVGLRASGYNEQFF. The gene calls are TRBV7-2 and TRBJ2-1, with TRBD2 identical over 7 bases. V lost 1 base and J lost 3; bases outside the gene matches: 12. The CDR3 totals 18 residues. Germline lookup yields CDR1 SGHTA and CDR2 FQGNSA.

This clone was picked up a small number of times. The chain combines TRBV5-4 with TRBJ2-1; D remains ambiguous. Trimming shortened V by 4 bases and J by 7 bases, and 15 bases separated the two germline ends. This CDR3 has 14 amino acids. Germline CDR1 reads SGHNT; CDR2 reads YYREEE (reference sequence). Here the CDR3 DNA reads TGTGCCAGCAGCGCCCCTCAAGCCGGGAATGAGCAGTTCTTC. Protein: CASSAPQAGNEQFF.